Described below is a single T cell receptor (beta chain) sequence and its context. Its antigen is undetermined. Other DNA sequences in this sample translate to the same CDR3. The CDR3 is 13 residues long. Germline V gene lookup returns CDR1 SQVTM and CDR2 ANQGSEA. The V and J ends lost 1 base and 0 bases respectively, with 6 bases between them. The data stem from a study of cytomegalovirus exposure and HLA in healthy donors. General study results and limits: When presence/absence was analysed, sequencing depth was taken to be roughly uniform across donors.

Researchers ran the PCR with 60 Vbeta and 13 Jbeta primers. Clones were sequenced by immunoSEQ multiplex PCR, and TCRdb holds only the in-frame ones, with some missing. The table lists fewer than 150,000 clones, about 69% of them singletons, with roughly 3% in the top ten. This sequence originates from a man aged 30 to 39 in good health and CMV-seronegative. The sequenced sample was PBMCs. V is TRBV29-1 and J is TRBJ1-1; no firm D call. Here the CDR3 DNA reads TGCAGCGTTGAAGGCCAGTTGAACACTGAAGCTTTCTTT. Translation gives CSVEGQLNTEAFF.